Sequencing of this T cell receptor (beta chain) was carried out in a study of blood T cell repertoires in COVID-19. Study overall: The origin of the acute and convalescent COVID-19 samples was the United States, Italy and Spain. Nucleic acid was either cDNA or gDNA, and it came from T cells, B-cell-depleted T cells, or PBMCs.

The CDR3 spans 13 residues. The V end lost 5 bases, the J end lost 1 base, and 9 bases lay between the germline ends. Authors' data handling: Quantification of nucleated cells was approximated via reference gene primer amplification. TCRdb's table, derived via immunoSEQ multiplex PCR, lists solely in-frame clones and lacks some. That table is the source of V, J and clone size, and D and trimming were worked out from the DNA. This table holds just under 150,000 clones, 84% found once. The sample consisted of peripheral blood. The chain uses TRBV12-3 or TRBV12-4 and TRBJ2-7; possibly TRBD2 for D (6 bases). This sequence originates from a human donor in a cohort sampled during active COVID-19. This CDR3 reads CASSGGISYEQYF. In DNA, the CDR3 is TGTGCCAGCAGTGGAGGGATTTCCTACGAGCAGTACTTC.